Listed here are 13 T cell receptor beta chains from one sample, sequenced in a study of Graves' ophthalmopathy and Graves' hyperthyroidism. Amplifying from RNA transcripts, the study obtained TCR beta CDR3 regions. Following a first-round RT-PCR that used HTBI primers, a second-round multiplex PCR was carried out. MiXCR, run by TCRdb on the multiplex PCR reads, gives a single entry per CDR3 protein. The sample lists about 1.1 million distinct CDR3 sequences; about 35% were seen once. Sequencing was done on a sample of peripheral blood or thyroid tissue (not recorded which). The receptors were sampled from an adult man with Graves' hyperthyroidism.

This clonotype was detected only a few times. The chain couples TRBV19 to TRBJ2-5; D is unclear. V lost 6 bases and J lost 9, with 14 bases in between. Germline lookup yields CDR1 LNHDA and CDR2 SQIVND (reference sequence). There are 12 residues in the CDR3. CDR3 nucleotides: TGTGCCAGTAGCGACGTAGGCGTTGCCCAGTACTTC. It translates to CASSDVGVAQYF.

CDR3 loop: CAISESTGMMETQYF. The CDR3 nucleotides are TGTGCCATCAGTGAGTCGACAGGGATGATGGAGACCCAGTACTTC. The chain employs TRBV10-3 and TRBJ2-5; 7 nucleotides agree with TRBD1. J gave up 5 bases and V 0 bases, and 6 bases lay outside the gene matches. The CDR3 runs 15 residues. CDR1 is ENHRY and CDR2 is SYGVKD in the germline V gene.

This clonotype has a handful of counts. Here the CDR3 reads CASSQDPIVPSPGELFF. For the CDR3, the DNA is TGTGCCAGCAGCCAAGATCCAATAGTCCCGAGTCCCGGGGAGCTGTTTTTT. The V gene is TRBV4-2, the J gene TRBJ2-2; unclear D gene. Germline V gives CDR1 LGHNA, CDR2 YNFKEQ. Trimming pared 0 bases from V and 6 bases from J, leaving 17 bases between. This CDR3 region has 17 residues.

On this clonotype itself: A much larger clone differs by one base, so this may be a read error. The chain has TRBV7-9 and TRBJ2-2; 7 nucleotides agree with TRBD2. Germline V gene data show CDR1 as SEHNR and CDR2 as FQNEAQ (reference sequence). The CDR3 loop spans 14 amino acids. The CDR3 sequence is CASNQPSRRGGLFF. CDR3 in DNA: TGTGCCAGCAACCAACCCTCGCGTCGCGGGGGGCTGTTTTTT.

The table lists this clonotype with a few counts. V gene TRBV29-1 combines with J gene TRBJ2-5; D may correspond to TRBD1 or TRBD2 (5 bases each). The germline V gene encodes CDR1 SQVTM and CDR2 ANQGSEA. There are 17 residues in the CDR3. Trimming stripped 2 bases from V and 2 bases from J, with 21 bases between. DNA of the CDR3: TGCAGCGTTGAACCCTGGGACGTCTCGGGCCATCAAGAGACCCAGTACTTC. Translation gives CSVEPWDVSGHQETQYF.

Remarks on this clonotype: A much bigger clone sits one base away, suggesting this may be a read error. The chain is built from TRBV11-3 and TRBJ2-7; no clear D. The CDR3 runs 14 residues. V gave up 0 bases and J gave up 3 bases, with 9 bases separating them. Looked up from germline, CDR1 is SGHNT and CDR2 is YENEEA. In DNA, the CDR3 is TGTGCCAGCAGCTTAGACAACCGCGACTACGAGCAGTACTTC. Amino acid sequence: CASSLDNRDYEQYF.

This clonotype was observed a few times. In nucleotides, the CDR3 is TGTGCCAGCAGCTCAGGCGCCGCGGGCACCGGGGAGCTGTTTTTT. Its protein is CASSSGAAGTGELFF. The rearrangement joins TRBV11-2 to TRBJ2-2; D is possibly TRBD2 (5 bases). Trimming took off 4 bases at V and 4 bases at J, with 13 bases between the two ends. From germline, CDR1 is SGHAT and CDR2 FQNNGV. The CDR3 has 15 amino acids.

This clonotype has more than one count but fewer than ten. This chain connects TRBV19 to TRBJ2-7; 8 bases align to TRBD2. This CDR3 is 18 amino acids long. Germline lookup yields CDR1 LNHDA and CDR2 SQIVND (reference sequence). V lost 3 bases and J lost 0; bases outside the gene matches: 13. The CDR3 loop reads CASSIEGLAGATSYEQYF. CDR3 coding DNA: TGTGCCAGTAGTATTGAGGGCCTAGCGGGCGCTACCTCCTACGAGCAGTACTTC.

With respect to this clonotype: This may be a read error: a much more frequent sequence differs by one nucleotide. The genes are TRBV7-8 and TRBJ2-7; the D gene could be TRBD1 or TRBD2 (6 bases each). CDR3 length: 15 amino acids. The germline CDR1 and CDR2 sequences are SGHVS and FQNEAQ. This CDR3 reads CASSDWRGFSCEQYF. The CDR3 nucleotides are TGTGCCAGCTCGGATTGGAGGGGGTTCTCCTGCGAGCAGTACTTC. The complete variable domain, with remaining parts taken from reference TRBV7-8 and TRBJ2-7, reads GAGVSQSPRYKVAKRGQDVALRCDPISGHVSLFWYQQALGQGPEFLTYFQNEAQLDKSGLPSDRFFAERPEGSVSTLKIQRTQQEDSAVYLCASSDWRGFSCEQYFGPGTRLTVT.

This clonotype has ten or more counts. The chain combines TRBV15 with TRBJ1-2, with 7 bases lining up with TRBD1. The CDR3 spans 16 residues. With 0 bases clipped from V and 1 base from J, the junction kept 5 bases outside the gene matches. Germline V lookup: CDR1 LNHNV, CDR2 YYDKDF (reference sequence). The CDR3 spells CATSRDRGQRNYGYTF. The CDR3 nucleotides are TGTGCCACCAGCAGAGATCGGGGACAGCGTAACTATGGCTACACCTTC.

A note on this clonotype: Given a much more abundant clone one base away, this may be a read error. This chain joins TRBV2 and TRBJ2-7; 8 positions match TRBD1. The CDR3 loop spans 15 amino acids. From germline, CDR1 is SNHLY and CDR2 FYNNEI. The CDR3 loop is CASSAMGQATYGQYF. CDR3 in DNA: TGTGCCAGCAGTGCTATGGGACAGGCCACCTACGGGCAGTACTTC.

This clonotype was recorded at least ten times. The chain is built from TRBV5-1 and TRBJ1-2; no firm D call. There are 13 residues in the CDR3. Trimming took off 4 bases at V and 5 bases at J, with 12 bases between the two ends. The germline gives CDR1 SGHRS, CDR2 YFSETQ. The CDR3 nucleotides are TGCGCCAGCAGCGCCACGTCAGATTATGGCTACACCTTC. Amino acids: CASSATSDYGYTF.

This clonotype was detected only a few times. This chain connects TRBV19 to TRBJ2-2, with D possibly TRBD2 on 5 matching bases. Looked up from germline, CDR1 is LNHDA and CDR2 is SQIVND (reference sequence). The CDR3 is 12 residues long. V lost 11 bases and J lost 4, with 11 bases in between. The CDR3 region is CARGQVTGELFF. For the CDR3, the DNA is TGTGCCCGAGGGCAAGTCACCGGGGAGCTGTTTTTT.